Listed below are T cell receptor beta chains from one sample, sequenced in a study of vaccination and CD4 T cells after COVID-19. TCRdb re-called the PCR reads through MiXCR, storing one row per CDR3 protein. The repertoire holds approximately 12,000 distinct CDR3 sequences, with approximately 51% as singletons. Their antigen targets remain unknown. Here the sequenced sample was cultured CD4+ T cells from blood, taken after SARS-CoV-2 vaccination. The receptors come from a human donor with COVID-19. Each CDR3 is given without its conserved first and last residue. D genes are given only for firm matches.

v_call: TRBV20-1; j_call: TRBJ1-2; d_call: .; cdr3_aa: SAITGFYGYT
v_call: TRBV7-9; j_call: TRBJ1-1; d_call: .; cdr3_aa: ASSLDGGRTEAF
v_call: TRBV6-2/TRBV6-3; j_call: TRBJ1-1; d_call: .; cdr3_aa: ASSRRDGTF
v_call: TRBV6-1; j_call: TRBJ1-1; d_call: .; cdr3_aa: ASRGFGGATEAF
v_call: TRBV7-9; j_call: TRBJ1-1; d_call: .; cdr3_aa: ASSPSQVVPEAF
v_call: TRBV2; j_call: TRBJ1-2; d_call: TRBD1; cdr3_aa: ASSEAGQGRYGYT
v_call: TRBV7-2; j_call: TRBJ2-3; d_call: TRBD2; cdr3_aa: ASSSERFAGGREDTQY
v_call: TRBV12-3/TRBV12-4; j_call: TRBJ2-3; d_call: .; cdr3_aa: ASRATDTQY
v_call: TRBV7-2; j_call: TRBJ2-3; d_call: .; cdr3_aa: ASSRGRTDTQY
v_call: TRBV5-4; j_call: TRBJ2-5; d_call: TRBD2; cdr3_aa: ASSLVAGGEETQY
v_call: TRBV20-1; j_call: TRBJ1-6; d_call: .; cdr3_aa: SAMLGGEGSPLH
v_call: TRBV27; j_call: TRBJ2-3; d_call: TRBD1; cdr3_aa: ASSLRTGTEYQSSDTQY
v_call: TRBV5-1; j_call: TRBJ2-5; d_call: .; cdr3_aa: ASSLELGRRETQY
v_call: TRBV11-2; j_call: TRBJ2-7; d_call: .; cdr3_aa: ASSHITGPPPYEQY
v_call: TRBV7-6; j_call: TRBJ2-1; d_call: TRBD2; cdr3_aa: ASSRYSWGGNEQF
v_call: TRBV24-1; j_call: TRBJ2-6; d_call: TRBD1; cdr3_aa: ATSDFNRGSSGANVLT
v_call: TRBV19; j_call: TRBJ1-2; d_call: TRBD1; cdr3_aa: ASSPGGGNYGYT
v_call: TRBV5-4; j_call: TRBJ1-1; d_call: .; cdr3_aa: ASSLEGTTNTEAF